This TCR beta chain was captured in a study of cytomegalovirus exposure and HLA in healthy donors. Study-wide results and limits: The study carried out a later analysis of TCR beta sequences. It associated approximately 17,000 of them with specific HLA alleles at a false discovery rate of 0.05. Researchers reported from a later analysis that most CMV-associated TCR beta chains appeared HLA-restricted.

This CDR3 spans 11 amino acids. V dropped 11 bases and J dropped 8 bases, with 12 bases sitting between them. Germline V gene lookup returns CDR1 LNHNV and CDR2 YYDKDF (reference sequence). This clone was observed a few times. Antigen: not known. The PCR had 60 Vbeta and 13 Jbeta primers. In the original processing: Approximately 12 million of roughly 81 million unique TCR beta chains were shared, per a later count. Clones were sequenced by immunoSEQ multiplex PCR, and TCRdb holds only the in-frame ones, with some missing. From that table come the V and J calls and clone size; the DNA was used to work out D and trimming. In the table there are approximately 160,000 clones, around 66% of which are singletons.

This sequence originates from a woman in her thirties in good health and CMV-seropositive. The rearrangement uses TRBV15 and TRBJ1-4; D gene unclear. Sequenced input: PBMCs. The CDR3 bases are TGTGCCGGCTTGGCCGTCGAAAAACTGTTTTTT. Translated, it gives CAGLAVEKLFF.